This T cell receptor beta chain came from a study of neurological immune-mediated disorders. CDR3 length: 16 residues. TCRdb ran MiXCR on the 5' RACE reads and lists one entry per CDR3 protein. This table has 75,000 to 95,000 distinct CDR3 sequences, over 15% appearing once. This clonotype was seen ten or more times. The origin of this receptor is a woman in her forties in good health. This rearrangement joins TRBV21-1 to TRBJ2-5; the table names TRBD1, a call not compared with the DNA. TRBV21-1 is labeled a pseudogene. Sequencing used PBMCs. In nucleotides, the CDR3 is TGTGCCAGCAGCAAAGCGCGGGGGGCTCTCGGAGAGACCCAGTACTTC. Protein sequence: CASSKARGALGETQYF.